This section outlines one T cell receptor (beta chain) sequence together with its context. The antigen is undetermined. The data derive from a study of beta chain features in type 1 diabetes. General study points: A moderate, significant TCRB CDR3 shortening appeared in type 1 diabetes across four CD4+ subsets.

Reverse transcribing all isolated RNA meant expressed TCRB transcripts were sequenced. Only in-frame clones appear in the TCRdb table, and some are missing; sequencing was by immunoSEQ multiplex PCR. Of about 650,000 clones in the sample, around 12% were seen once. Trimming took 7 bases from V and 2 from J, leaving 17 bases between them. CDR3 length: 14 amino acids. Germline lookup yields CDR1 SQVTM and CDR2 ANQGSEA. This chain connects TRBV29-1 to TRBJ2-5, with D unresolved. The sample taken for sequencing was naive CD4+ T cells from blood. The clonotype was recovered from a man aged 30-40 years with type 1 diabetes. The CDR3 region has the DNA TGCAGCGGGGTCCCGCAGAAAACTCAAGAGACCCAGTACTTC. Translated: CSGVPQKTQETQYF.